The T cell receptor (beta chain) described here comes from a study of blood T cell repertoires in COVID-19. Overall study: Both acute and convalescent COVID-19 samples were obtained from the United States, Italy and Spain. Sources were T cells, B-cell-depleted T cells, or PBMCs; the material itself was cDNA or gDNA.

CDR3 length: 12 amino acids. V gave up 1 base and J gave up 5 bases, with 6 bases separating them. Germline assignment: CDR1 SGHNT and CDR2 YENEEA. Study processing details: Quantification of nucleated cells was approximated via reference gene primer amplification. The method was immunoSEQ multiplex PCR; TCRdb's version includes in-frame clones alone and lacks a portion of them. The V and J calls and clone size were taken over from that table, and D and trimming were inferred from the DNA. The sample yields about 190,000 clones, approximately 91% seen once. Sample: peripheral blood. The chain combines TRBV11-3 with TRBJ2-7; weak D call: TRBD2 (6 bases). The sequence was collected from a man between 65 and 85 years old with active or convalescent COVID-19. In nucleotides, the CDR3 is TGTGCCAGCAGCTTAGCGGGGGACGAGCAGTACTTC. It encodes CASSLAGDEQYF.